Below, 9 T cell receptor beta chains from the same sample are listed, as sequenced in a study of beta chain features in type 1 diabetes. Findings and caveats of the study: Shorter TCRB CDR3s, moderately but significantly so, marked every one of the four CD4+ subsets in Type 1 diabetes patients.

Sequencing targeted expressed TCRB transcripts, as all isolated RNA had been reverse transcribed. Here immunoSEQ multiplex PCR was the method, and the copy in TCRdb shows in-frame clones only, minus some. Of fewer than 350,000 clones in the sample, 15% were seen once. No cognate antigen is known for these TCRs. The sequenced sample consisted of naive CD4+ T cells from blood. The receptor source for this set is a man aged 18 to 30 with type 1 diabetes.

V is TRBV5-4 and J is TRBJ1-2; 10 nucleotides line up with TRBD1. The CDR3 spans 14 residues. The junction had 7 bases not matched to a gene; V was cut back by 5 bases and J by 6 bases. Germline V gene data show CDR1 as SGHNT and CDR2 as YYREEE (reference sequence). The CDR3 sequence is CASRDRGDKNGYTF. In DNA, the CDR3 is TGTGCCAGCAGGGACAGGGGGGATAAAAATGGCTACACCTTC.

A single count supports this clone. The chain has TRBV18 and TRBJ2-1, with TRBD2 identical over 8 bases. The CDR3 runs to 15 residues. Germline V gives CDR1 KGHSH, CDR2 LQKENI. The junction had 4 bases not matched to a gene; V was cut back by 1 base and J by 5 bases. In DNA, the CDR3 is TGTGCCAGCTCACCACGAAATAGCGGGGACAATGAGCAGTTCTTC. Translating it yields CASSPRNSGDNEQFF.

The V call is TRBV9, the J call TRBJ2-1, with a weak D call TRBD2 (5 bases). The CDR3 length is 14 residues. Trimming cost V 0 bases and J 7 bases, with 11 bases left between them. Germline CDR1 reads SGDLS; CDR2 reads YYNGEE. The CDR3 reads CASSVVPSRNEQFF. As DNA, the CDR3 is TGTGCCAGCAGCGTAGTCCCTAGCAGGAATGAGCAGTTCTTC.

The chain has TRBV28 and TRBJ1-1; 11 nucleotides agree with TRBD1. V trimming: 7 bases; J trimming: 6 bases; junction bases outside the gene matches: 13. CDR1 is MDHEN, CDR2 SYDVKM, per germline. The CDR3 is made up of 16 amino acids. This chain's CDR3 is CASNSGTGGILAEAFF. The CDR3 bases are TGTGCCAGCAATAGCGGGACAGGGGGTATTTTAGCTGAAGCTTTCTTT.

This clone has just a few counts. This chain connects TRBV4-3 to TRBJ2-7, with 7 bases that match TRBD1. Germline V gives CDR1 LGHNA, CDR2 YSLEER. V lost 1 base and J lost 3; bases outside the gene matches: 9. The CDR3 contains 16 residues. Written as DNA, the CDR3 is TGCGCCAGCAGCCAAGCCGCTGGTAGACAGGGCTACGAGCAGTACTTC. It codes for CASSQAAGRQGYEQYF.

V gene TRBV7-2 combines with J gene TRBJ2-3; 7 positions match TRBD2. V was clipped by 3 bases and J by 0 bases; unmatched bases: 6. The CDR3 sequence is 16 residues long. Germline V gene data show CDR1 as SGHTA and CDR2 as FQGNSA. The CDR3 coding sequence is TGTGCCAGCAGCTTCGGCGGGAGTGTAAGCACAGATACGCAGTATTTT. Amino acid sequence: CASSFGGSVSTDTQYF.

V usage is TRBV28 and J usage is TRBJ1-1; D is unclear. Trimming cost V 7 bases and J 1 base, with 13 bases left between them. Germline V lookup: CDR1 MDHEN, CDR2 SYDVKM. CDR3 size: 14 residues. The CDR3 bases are TGTGCCAGCACGCCTCACGGCGGGAACACTGAAGCTTTCTTT. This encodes CASTPHGGNTEAFF.

CDR3 sequence (DNA): TGTGCCAGCAGAGGCCAACAGGGGCACGAGCAGTACTTC. Protein: CASRGQQGHEQYF. The rearrangement links TRBV2 to TRBJ2-7; 7 bases agree with TRBD1. Per germline, CDR1 SNHLY and CDR2 FYNNEI. The CDR3 extends over 13 amino acids. J lost 5 bases, V lost 6 bases, and 7 bases had no gene match. The full variable domain, in which reference TRBV2 and TRBJ2-7 provide the parts outside the CDR3, is EPEVTQTPSHQVTQMGQEVILRCVPISNHLYFYWYRQILGQKVEFLVSFYNNEISEKSEIFDDQFSVERPDGSNFTLKIRSTKLEDSAMYFCASRGQQGHEQYFGPGTRLTVT.

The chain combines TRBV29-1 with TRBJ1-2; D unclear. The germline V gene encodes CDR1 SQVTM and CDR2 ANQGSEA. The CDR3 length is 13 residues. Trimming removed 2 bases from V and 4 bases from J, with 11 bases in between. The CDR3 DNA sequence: TGCAGCGTTGAAACGGGGTCAGCCTATGGCTACACCTTC. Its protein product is CSVETGSAYGYTF.